Following are 28 T cell receptor beta chains from one sample sequenced in a study of T-cell memory formation after mild COVID-19. TCRdb recomputed calls from the 5' RACE reads with MiXCR, one row per CDR3 protein. The sample holds 160,000 or so distinct CDR3 sequences, roughly 31% seen once. The sample was PBMCs or a T cell subset sorted from them (not recorded which). The receptors stem from an adult woman who had mild COVID-19 (a few samples of this study predate the infection). Cell type and time point are not known.

This chain connects TRBV7-9 to TRBJ2-3, with D perhaps being TRBD1 or TRBD2 (5 bases each). The length of the CDR3 is 15 residues. V was shortened by 4 bases and J by 6 bases, with 17 bases between the two germline ends. Germline V CDR1 and CDR2: SEHNR, FQNEAQ (reference sequence). The CDR3 protein is CASSSYGTNTDTQYF. As DNA, the CDR3 is TGTGCCAGCAGCTCCTATGGGACCAACACGGATACGCAGTATTTT.

In this sample, this clonotype turned up once. The chain uses TRBV3-1 and TRBJ2-5, with a tentative D call TRBD2 (6 bases). The CDR3 covers 14 residues. V lost 2 bases to trimming and J lost 13 bases, with 20 bases between them. Per germline, CDR1 LGHDT and CDR2 YNNKEL (reference sequence). CDR3 sequence reads: CASSQRGNRMGAYF. Written as DNA, the CDR3 is TGTGCCAGCAGCCAACGGGGGAATCGGATGGGCGCGTACTTC.

Only a few counts were recorded for this clonotype. The chain joins TRBV10-3 to TRBJ2-7, with TRBD2 identical over 8 bases. In germline, CDR1 is ENHRY, CDR2 SYGVKD. The CDR3 is 15 amino acids. Trimming took 3 bases from V and 2 from J; bases not matched to a gene: 6. CDR3 sequence reads: CAISEASGSAYEQYF. In DNA form, the CDR3 reads TGTGCCATCAGTGAAGCGAGCGGGAGCGCCTACGAGCAGTACTTC.

The J gene is TRBJ2-1, the V gene TRBV4-3, with 7 positions matching TRBD1. Trimming at V came to 4 bases and at J to 0 bases, leaving 6 bases not matched to a gene. Germline V gives CDR1 LGHNA, CDR2 YSLEER. The CDR3 has 16 residues. The CDR3 loop is CASSPTGPSSYNEQFF. For the CDR3, the DNA is TGCGCCAGCAGCCCGACAGGGCCTAGCTCCTACAATGAGCAGTTCTTC.

This clonotype was seen ten or more times. The chain carries TRBV18 and TRBJ2-7, with D possibly TRBD2 on 6 matching bases. Germline V lookup: CDR1 KGHSH, CDR2 LQKENI. The CDR3 has 16 residues. V gave up 1 base and J gave up 0 bases, with 13 bases separating them. DNA of the CDR3: TGTGCCAGCTCACCACGGGCGGGAATCGACTCCTACGAGCAGTACTTC. As protein: CASSPRAGIDSYEQYF.

The chain uses TRBV4-1 and TRBJ1-5; D not certain. Germline values: CDR1 MGHRA, CDR2 YSYEKL. The CDR3 extends over 20 amino acids. Trimming cost V 1 base and J 0 bases, with 22 bases left between them. The CDR3 coding sequence is TGCGCCAGCAGCCAAGCCACTGGAGCCGCGGACGTCTATAGCAATCAGCCCCAGCATTTT. Amino acids: CASSQATGAADVYSNQPQHF.

The chain is built from TRBV6-2 or TRBV6-3 and TRBJ1-2; 9 bases agree with TRBD1. Germline-derived CDR1 and CDR2 are MNHEY and SVGEGT. The trim removed 6 bases at V and 8 bases at J, leaving 16 bases unmatched. CDR3 length: 16 residues. The CDR3 protein is CASSPHVTGDREGYTF. The CDR3, as DNA: TGTGCCAGCAGCCCTCATGTCACCGGGGACAGGGAAGGCTACACCTTC.

This clonotype was seen a few times. The V gene is TRBV5-1, the J gene TRBJ2-5, with a possible D match to TRBD1 (7 bases). In germline, CDR1 is SGHRS, CDR2 YFSETQ. The CDR3 is made up of 14 amino acids. Trimming pared 4 bases from V and 2 bases from J, leaving 12 bases between. CDR3 loop: CASSNGGQQETQYF. The CDR3, as DNA: TGCGCCAGCAGCAACGGGGGACAGCAAGAGACCCAGTACTTC. The variable domain in full, with the rest retrieved from reference TRBV5-1 and TRBJ2-5, is KAGVTQTPRYLIKTRGQQVTLSCSPISGHRSVSWYQQTPGQGLQFLFEYFSETQRNKGNFPGRFSGRQFSNSRSEMNVSTLELGDSALYLCASSNGGQQETQYFGPGTRLLVL.

This clonotype was observed a few times. The chain uses TRBV24-1 and TRBJ1-2, with D unclear. Trimming shortened V by 3 bases and J by 1 base, and 5 bases separated the two germline ends. The CDR3 totals 13 residues. The germline V gene encodes CDR1 KGHDR and CDR2 SFDVKD. This CDR3 reads CATSDSVNYGYTF. The DNA of the CDR3 is TGTGCCACCAGTGATAGCGTTAACTATGGCTACACCTTC.

The J gene is TRBJ1-5, the V gene TRBV11-2; D unclear. The CDR3 consists of 13 residues. Trimming stripped 3 bases from V and 3 bases from J, with 6 bases between. From germline, CDR1 is SGHAT and CDR2 FQNNGV. CDR3 sequence: CASSFAFNQPQHF. The CDR3, as DNA: TGTGCCAGCAGCTTTGCGTTCAATCAGCCCCAGCATTTT.

This clonotype was detected only a few times. The CDR3 region is CASSLSSDGELFF. As DNA, the CDR3 is TGTGCCAGCAGTCTGTCGTCGGACGGGGAGCTGTTTTTT. The V call is TRBV28, the J call TRBJ2-2; D unclear. V shed 5 bases and J shed 7 bases, with 11 bases lying between them. The germline V gene encodes CDR1 MDHEN and CDR2 SYDVKM. The CDR3 is 13 amino acids. Together with reference TRBV28 and TRBJ2-2, the CDR3 gives the full variable domain: DVKVTQSSRYLVKRTGEKVFLECVQDMDHENMFWYRQDPGLGLRLIYFSYDVKMKEKGDIPEGYSVSREKKERFSLILESASTNQTSMYLCASSLSSDGELFFGEGSRLTVL.

This chain links TRBV6-1 with TRBJ1-1; D is ambiguous. The CDR3 has 12 residues. V was clipped by 8 bases and J by 1 base, with 8 bases between them. The germline V gene has CDR1 MNHNS and CDR2 SASEGT. In nucleotides, the CDR3 is TGTGCCAGCGAGGAGGAGAACACTGAAGCTTTCTTT. Its protein is CASEEENTEAFF.

The V gene is TRBV20-1, the J gene TRBJ2-5; D is perhaps TRBD2 (5 bases). The V gene's germline CDR1 is DFQATT and CDR2 SNEGSKA (reference sequence). This CDR3 is 12 amino acids long. V was clipped by 7 bases and J by 3 bases, with 12 bases between them. The CDR3, as DNA: TGCAGTGGTATCGGGGTTAAAGAGACCCAGTACTTC. Translation: CSGIGVKETQYF.

This clonotype was counted a single time. The chain recombines TRBV18 with TRBJ2-6, with TRBD1 matching 7 bases. This CDR3 spans 18 amino acids. In germline, CDR1 is KGHSH, CDR2 LQKENI. Trimming at V came to 4 bases and at J to 0 bases, leaving 9 bases not matched to a gene. The CDR3 DNA sequence: TGTGCCAGCTCACAACCGGGACAGCCTAGCTCTGGGGCCAACGTCCTGACTTTC. It is translated as CASSQPGQPSSGANVLTF.

The chain links TRBV7-3 to TRBJ2-3; 12 nucleotides line up with TRBD2. The CDR3 runs 16 residues. After removal of 5 bases from V and 6 bases from J, the junction contained 9 bases not matched to a gene. Germline CDR1 is SGHTA and CDR2 is FQGTGA. The chain's CDR3 is CASSPGLAGPGDTQYF. The CDR3 region has the DNA TGTGCCAGCAGCCCCGGACTAGCGGGGCCGGGGGATACGCAGTATTTT.

CDR3 residues: CATSDLGRAGAFF. The CDR3 DNA sequence: TGTGCCACCAGTGATTTGGGAAGGGCCGGGGCTTTCTTT. The chain has TRBV24-1 and TRBJ1-1; D uncertain. Trimming took 0 bases from V and 11 from J, leaving 12 bases between them. The CDR3 has 13 amino acids. Per the germline V gene, CDR1 is KGHDR and CDR2 is SFDVKD.

This clonotype showed up just once. The chain has TRBV7-2 and TRBJ2-1; tentative D call: TRBD2 (7 bases). The CDR3 contains 16 residues. Between the trimmed V and J ends, which lost 1 base and 8 bases, there was a span of 18 bases. Germline CDR1 is SGHTA and CDR2 is FQGNSA. Here the CDR3 DNA reads TGTGCCAGCAGCTTAGTCCCCGGGGGGCTCGGTTATGAGCAGTTCTTC. Translation gives CASSLVPGGLGYEQFF.

V gene TRBV24-1 combines with J gene TRBJ2-5; D is unresolved. The CDR3 extends over 17 amino acids. Germline values: CDR1 KGHDR, CDR2 SFDVKD. Trimming stripped 2 bases from V and 4 bases from J, with 19 bases between. CDR3 nucleotides: TGTGCCACCAGTGATTCCCTCCGATCCACCTGGGGAGAGACCCAGTACTTC. The encoded protein is CATSDSLRSTWGETQYF.

The chain has TRBV6-5 and TRBJ2-5, with TRBD1 matching over 11 bases. V shed 2 bases, J shed 3 bases, and the junction held 8 bases outside the gene matches. The CDR3 totals 17 residues. CDR1 and CDR2 from the germline V gene are MNHEY and SVGAGI. The CDR3 coding sequence is TGTGCCAGCAGTTACGAGTACCGGGACAGGGGGGAAGAGACCCAGTACTTC. It codes for CASSYEYRDRGEETQYF.

V usage is TRBV19 and J usage is TRBJ2-2; D is ambiguous. Germline V lookup: CDR1 LNHDA, CDR2 SQIVND (reference sequence). The CDR3 has 14 residues. Trimming took 6 bases from V and 6 from J, leaving 14 bases between them. CDR3 amino acids: CASRRSAAPGELFF. CDR3 nucleotides: TGTGCCAGTAGGAGGTCAGCTGCTCCCGGGGAGCTGTTTTTT.

This clonotype was observed a few times. The V call is TRBV20-1, the J call TRBJ2-1; D call uncertain. V was cut by 0 bases and J by 0 bases, with 9 bases left in between. CDR1 is DFQATT and CDR2 is SNEGSKA in the germline V gene (reference sequence). The CDR3 is made up of 15 amino acids. CDR3 in amino acids: CSARDRPYSYNEQFF. As DNA, the CDR3 is TGCAGTGCTAGAGATCGACCATACTCCTACAATGAGCAGTTCTTC.

This clonotype was seen only a few times. The V call is TRBV5-1, the J call TRBJ2-1; 7 bases fit TRBD2. This CDR3 has 16 amino acids. Germline V gives CDR1 SGHRS, CDR2 YFSETQ. Germline trimming cut 6 bases from V and 7 bases from J; bases unmatched to any gene: 16. CDR3: CASTQYGGRAGNEQFF. The CDR3 DNA sequence: TGCGCCAGCACCCAGTATGGAGGGAGGGCCGGGAATGAGCAGTTCTTC.

This clonotype appeared a few times. The genes are TRBV3-1 and TRBJ2-2, with no clear D. Per the germline V gene, CDR1 is LGHDT and CDR2 is YNNKEL (reference sequence). There are 15 residues in the CDR3. The V and J ends lost 1 base and 3 bases respectively, with 9 bases between them. This CDR3 reads CASSQGDFYTGELFF. CDR3 in DNA: TGTGCCAGCAGCCAAGGAGACTTTTACACCGGGGAGCTGTTTTTT.

The genes are TRBV6-1 and TRBJ1-2; D unresolved. CDR1 is MNHNS and CDR2 is SASEGT in the germline V gene. The V end lost 1 base, the J end lost 4 bases, and 19 bases lay between the germline ends. The CDR3 covers 17 residues. The chain's CDR3 is CASSEVPHSGYSYGYTF. The CDR3 bases are TGTGCCAGCAGTGAAGTCCCTCACAGTGGCTACTCCTATGGCTACACCTTC.

There are a few counts of this clonotype. The V and J genes are TRBV2 and TRBJ2-1; TRBD1 matches at 7 bases. Per the germline V gene, CDR1 is SNHLY and CDR2 is FYNNEI. The CDR3 spans 15 residues. Trimming at V came to 5 bases and at J to 0 bases, leaving 4 bases not matched to a gene. DNA for the CDR3: TGTGCCAGCAGTCAAACAGGGGTCTCCTACAATGAGCAGTTCTTC. Translation: CASSQTGVSYNEQFF.

The rearrangement joins TRBV6-5 to TRBJ1-1, with D possibly TRBD1 on 5 matching bases. CDR1 and CDR2 from the germline V gene are MNHEY and SVGAGI. The CDR3 contains 15 residues. Trimming shortened V by 0 bases and J by 1 base, and 9 bases separated the two germline ends. The CDR3 region is CASSYSRGGNTEAFF. DNA for the CDR3: TGTGCCAGCAGTTACTCTAGGGGAGGGAACACTGAAGCTTTCTTT.

This clonotype was counted between two and nine times. The chain employs TRBV10-3 and TRBJ2-3; possible D gene TRBD1, 6 bases. The CDR3 covers 12 residues. The V and J ends lost 3 bases and 11 bases respectively, with 12 bases between them. Germline V gene data show CDR1 as ENHRY and CDR2 as SYGVKD. The CDR3 protein is CAISETGNWQYF. The CDR3 DNA reads as TGTGCCATCAGTGAAACAGGGAATTGGCAGTATTTT.

The chain employs TRBV7-3 and TRBJ2-3; D call uncertain. CDR1 and CDR2 from the germline V gene are SGHTA and FQGTGA. There are 14 residues in the CDR3. The V gene lost 2 bases and the J gene lost 4 bases, with 10 bases spanning the gap. CDR3 in amino acids: CASSLVGSADTQYF. CDR3 coding DNA: TGTGCCAGCAGCTTAGTCGGGTCTGCAGATACGCAGTATTTT. Full variable domain (rest looked up from reference TRBV7-3 and TRBJ2-3): GAGVSQTPSNKVTEKGKYVELRCDPISGHTALYWYRQSLGQGPEFLIYFQGTGAADDSGLPNDRFFAVRPEGSVSTLKIQRTERGDSAVYLCASSLVGSADTQYFGPGTRLTVL.